This T cell receptor beta chain was documented in a study of blood T cell repertoires in COVID-19. Study as a whole: The cDNA or gDNA used as material had been derived from T cells, B-cell-depleted T cells, or PBMCs.

Assay: immunoSEQ multiplex PCR; the TCRdb copy retains only in-frame clones and omits some. The sample holds around 500,000 clones; approximately 86% are singletons and the top ten take roughly 8.5%. The CDR3 contains 17 residues. The germline CDR1 and CDR2 sequences are SGHVS and FNYEAQ. Trimming took 1 base from V and 0 from J, leaving 13 bases between them. This clone came up once. J is TRBJ1-3 and V is TRBV7-6; no reliable D call. This TCR was recovered from a woman aged 60-75 years who had recovered from COVID-19. Source material: PBMCs or T cells enriched from blood (not recorded which). CDR3 in DNA: TGTGCCAGCAGCTTAGTATCCTTACCGAGCTCTGGAAACACCATATATTTT. Protein product: CASSLVSLPSSGNTIYF.